This T cell receptor (beta chain) was found in a study of T cells in localized non-small cell lung cancer. Study-wide results and limits: It remains possible that heterogeneity exists, since only one tumor region was sequenced. Uninvolved adjacent lung had the highest recorded T cell clonality, with tumor below it. Greater T cell density in blood accompanied longer overall survival. For the top 100 tumor clones, a median around 61 also appeared in adjacent lung.

Sequencing was performed with immunoSEQ multiplex PCR; in TCRdb, only in-frame clones are kept and a portion is missing. The table includes 70,000 to 100,000 clones, just over 90% detected once. A single count supports this clone. Its antigen is as yet unknown. The CDR3 has 11 residues. V lost 3 bases and J lost 8, with 7 bases in between. Per the germline V gene, CDR1 is SGHAT and CDR2 is FQNNGV. The input for sequencing was PBMCs, taken before any cancer treatment. The TCR was taken from a woman aged 35 to 75 with stage II squamous cell lung carcinoma. V gene TRBV11-2 combines with J gene TRBJ1-1; D is unclear. The CDR3 loop is CASSLTPEAFF. The DNA of the CDR3 is TGTGCCAGCAGCTTGACCCCAGAAGCTTTCTTT. The full variable domain, its missing parts supplied by reference TRBV11-2 and TRBJ1-1, is EAGVAQSPRYKIIEKRQSVAFWCNPISGHATLYWYQQILGQGPKLLIQFQNNGVVDDSQLPKDRFSAERLKGVDSTLKIQPAKLEDSAVYLCASSLTPEAFFGQGTRLTVV.